These 24 T cell receptor beta chains were all obtained from the same sample, sequenced in a study of blood T cell repertoires in COVID-19. Profiling relied on immunoSEQ multiplex PCR, and the TCRdb table lists in-frame clones only, not all of them. The table shows under 65,000 clones, with roughly nine tenths occurring only once. What was sequenced was peripheral blood. Every receptor here comes from a human donor in a cohort sampled during active COVID-19.

In DNA form, the CDR3 reads TGTGCCAGCAGTCGGACAGGGGTGGACGAGCAGTACTTC. Amino acid sequence: CASSRTGVDEQYF. V is TRBV6-6 and J is TRBJ2-7; TRBD1 aligns across 9 bases. This CDR3 is built from 13 residues. CDR1 and CDR2 (germline): MNHNY, SVGAGI (reference sequence). Losses at the gene ends were 5 bases for V and 5 bases for J; bases not matched to a gene: 4.

This clone was observed a few times. The rearrangement joins TRBV4-3 to TRBJ1-2; D call uncertain. V lost 0 bases, J lost 8 bases, and 13 bases lay in between. Germline V lookup: CDR1 LGHNA, CDR2 YSLEER. The CDR3 sequence is 14 residues long. The CDR3 protein is CASSQDGAVAGYTF. CDR3 nucleotide sequence: TGCGCCAGCAGCCAAGATGGAGCGGTCGCCGGCTACACCTTC.

The chain employs TRBV6-5 and TRBJ2-7, with D possibly TRBD2 on 5 matching bases. The V end lost 2 bases, the J end lost 7 bases, and 6 bases lay between the germline ends. The CDR3 is 11 amino acids. Per the germline V gene, CDR1 is MNHEY and CDR2 is SVGAGI. CDR3 in DNA: TGTGCCAGCAGTTACGGCGGGGAGCAGTACTTC. This codes for CASSYGGEQYF.

In this sample, this clone turned up once. The rearrangement links TRBV19 to TRBJ1-2, with 7 bases identical to TRBD1. The germline gives CDR1 LNHDA, CDR2 SQIVND (reference sequence). This CDR3 spans 15 amino acids. V shed 4 bases, J shed 2 bases, and the junction held 7 bases outside the gene matches. CDR3 in amino acids: CASSTRQGENYGYTF. The DNA for the CDR3 is TGTGCCAGTAGTACCCGACAGGGAGAAAACTATGGCTACACCTTC.

V is TRBV5-5 and J is TRBJ2-1; a weak D match, TRBD2 (6 bases). The V end lost 4 bases, the J end lost 0 bases, and 23 bases lay between the germline ends. The CDR3 totals 19 residues. The germline gives CDR1 SGHKS, CDR2 YYEKEE (reference sequence). This CDR3 reads CASSPRAGTRGSSYNEQFF. The DNA of the CDR3 is TGTGCCAGCAGCCCAAGGGCGGGGACGCGTGGGAGCTCCTACAATGAGCAGTTCTTC.

This chain connects TRBV6-6 to TRBJ1-6; D gene unclear. Germline values: CDR1 MNHNY, CDR2 SVGAGI (reference sequence). This CDR3 has 12 amino acids. V was pared by 6 bases and J by 13 bases, with 13 bases between. The CDR3 reads CASRPRLSPLHF. CDR3 DNA sequence: TGTGCCAGCAGACCCCGGTTAAGCCCCCTCCACTTT.

The chain recombines TRBV10-3 with TRBJ1-1, with 10 bases that match TRBD1. Germline loops: CDR1 ENHRY, CDR2 SYGVKD. CDR3 length: 13 amino acids. Trimming removed 5 bases from V and 5 bases from J; junction bases left unmatched: 2. The CDR3 here is CAISRGQGTEAFF. For the CDR3, the DNA is TGTGCCATCAGTAGGGGACAGGGGACTGAAGCTTTCTTT.

V is TRBV9 and J is TRBJ1-4, with TRBD1 identical over 7 bases. Germline CDR1 SGDLS, CDR2 YYNGEE. CDR3 length equals 16 residues. Losses at the gene ends were 0 bases for V and 8 bases for J; bases not matched to a gene: 10. CDR3 sequence reads: CASSVAQQGSGEKLFF. The CDR3 DNA is TGTGCCAGCAGCGTAGCCCAACAGGGGTCGGGGGAAAAACTGTTTTTT.

The rearrangement joins TRBV9 to TRBJ1-3; D unclear. The V gene's germline CDR1 is SGDLS and CDR2 YYNGEE. The V and J ends lost 3 bases and 2 bases respectively, with 12 bases between them. The CDR3 totals 15 residues. The CDR3 DNA sequence: TGTGCCAGCAGCGCCTTCGGAGCTACTGGAAACACCATATATTTT. It yields the protein CASSAFGATGNTIYF.

The chain joins TRBV6-4 to TRBJ2-7; 10 nucleotides agree with TRBD1. The CDR3 sequence is 16 residues long. Germline trimming cut 4 bases from V and 3 bases from J; bases unmatched to any gene: 9. Per the germline V gene, CDR1 is MRHNA and CDR2 is SNTAGT. The CDR3 coding sequence is TGTGCCAGCAGTGGCCCCGACAGGGGGCTAATCTACGAGCAGTACTTC. Translating it yields CASSGPDRGLIYEQYF.

This clone was counted a single time. The rearrangement uses TRBV18 and TRBJ1-4; D unresolved. The CDR3 totals 15 residues. Per the germline V gene, CDR1 is KGHSH and CDR2 is LQKENI. Trimming took 0 bases from V and 3 from J, leaving 8 bases between them. The CDR3 region has the DNA TGTGCCAGCTCACCACCGTCTCAGTCTAATGAAAAACTGTTTTTT. Protein sequence: CASSPPSQSNEKLFF.

The count of this clone is one. The chain is built from TRBV5-1 and TRBJ1-1; D may be TRBD1 (6 bases). Deletions cut 2 bases from V and 1 base from J, with 12 bases between. The CDR3 contains 15 residues. From germline, CDR1 is SGHRS and CDR2 YFSETQ. The CDR3 nucleotides are TGCGCCAGCAGCTTCACCCCGACAGGGAACACTGAAGCTTTCTTT. It yields the protein CASSFTPTGNTEAFF.

This chain joins TRBV27 and TRBJ2-7; 8 bases fit TRBD2. After removal of 8 bases from V and 2 bases from J, the junction contained 11 bases not matched to a gene. Per the germline V gene, CDR1 is MNHEY and CDR2 is SMNVEV (reference sequence). The CDR3 contains 15 residues. The CDR3 nucleotides read TGTGCCAGCCAAATTATTCCGGGACTAGCCTACGAGCAGTACTTC. Translation gives CASQIIPGLAYEQYF.

The chain employs TRBV25-1 and TRBJ2-7, with D tentatively TRBD2 (6 bases). The CDR3 is made up of 12 amino acids. Germline V gene lookup returns CDR1 MGHDK and CDR2 SYGVNS. V shed 7 bases and J shed 5 bases, with 12 bases lying between them. The CDR3 coding sequence is TGTGCCAGCAACCAAGGAGGGAACGAGCAGTACTTC. Translated, it gives CASNQGGNEQYF.

The CDR3 nucleotides read TGTGCCAGCAGTTTGCGGGACAGAGATAATTCACCCCTCCACTTT. This translates into CASSLRDRDNSPLHF. The chain is built from TRBV28 and TRBJ1-6, with 7 bases lining up with TRBD1. Germline CDR1 is MDHEN and CDR2 is SYDVKM. The CDR3 is made up of 15 amino acids. The ends lost 3 bases at V and 5 bases at J; junction bases unmatched: 4.

J is TRBJ2-4 and V is TRBV3-1 (or the pseudogene TRBV3-2), with 13 bases lining up with TRBD2. The V gene end was trimmed by 4 bases and the J gene end by 3 bases; junction bases not matched to a gene: 12. The germline V gene has CDR1 LGHDT and CDR2 YNNKEL (reference sequence). The CDR3 has 19 residues. CDR3 coding DNA: TGTGCCAGCAGCCCCTCCGGGACTAGCGGGGCCGGCCGCAAAAACATTCAGTACTTC. The encoded protein is CASSPSGTSGAGRKNIQYF.

The V and J genes are TRBV13 and TRBJ2-7; D unclear. This CDR3 is built from 14 residues. Germline V gives CDR1 PRHDT, CDR2 FYEKMQ (reference sequence). Trimming removed 0 bases from V and 3 bases from J, with 9 bases in between. Written as DNA, the CDR3 is TGTGCCAGCAGCTTAGGCGTACGAGACTACGAGCAGTACTTC. Its protein is CASSLGVRDYEQYF.

This clone was observed a single time. The J gene is TRBJ2-1, the V gene TRBV19, with 9 bases fitting TRBD2. The CDR3 contains 16 residues. CDR1 LNHDA and CDR2 SQIVND come from the germline V gene (reference sequence). The trim removed 5 bases at V and 8 bases at J, leaving 13 bases unmatched. The CDR3 coding sequence is TGTGCCAGTAGTGTTAGCGGGAGTCCCCTGGGCGATGAGCAGTTCTTC. Its protein product is CASSVSGSPLGDEQFF.

This sequence joins TRBV29-1 and TRBJ1-1; 9 bases match TRBD1. The germline gives CDR1 SQVTM, CDR2 ANQGSEA. J gave up 12 bases and V 4 bases, and 6 bases lay outside the gene matches. CDR3 length: 11 residues. In DNA form, the CDR3 reads TGCAGCGTTGGGGGGGACAGGGAATCTTTCTTT. It specifies CSVGGDRESFF.

The V and J genes are TRBV28 and TRBJ2-7; 7 nucleotides match TRBD1. CDR3 length: 17 residues. Germline V gene lookup returns CDR1 MDHEN and CDR2 SYDVKM. J gave up 0 bases and V 6 bases, and 14 bases lay outside the gene matches. In DNA, the CDR3 is TGTGCCAGCAGCCTATCACGGACAGGCCCGAGCTCCTACGAGCAGTACTTC. Residues: CASSLSRTGPSSYEQYF.

The V gene is TRBV7-2, the J gene TRBJ1-2; TRBD1 is a possible D gene (6 bases). The germline CDR1 and CDR2 sequences are SGHTA and FQGNSA. V was cut by 2 bases and J by 6 bases, with 13 bases left in between. CDR3 length: 14 amino acids. CDR3 protein: CASSLQGTVDGYTF. CDR3 DNA sequence: TGTGCCAGCAGCTTACAGGGGACCGTCGATGGCTACACCTTC.

The chain is built from TRBV28 and TRBJ1-2, with 8 positions matching TRBD1. V gave up 5 bases and J gave up 7 bases; unmatched junction bases: 9. Germline V CDR1 and CDR2: MDHEN, SYDVKM. The CDR3 runs to 14 residues. The CDR3 protein is CASSGFRGLTGYTF. The CDR3, as DNA: TGTGCCAGCAGTGGGTTCAGGGGGCTTACTGGCTACACCTTC.

The chain employs TRBV7-6 and TRBJ2-5; 12 bases are a match to TRBD2. The germline gives CDR1 SGHVS, CDR2 FNYEAQ. The CDR3 totals 16 residues. V gave up 2 bases and J gave up 7 bases; unmatched junction bases: 8. The chain's CDR3 is CASSLQTSGGVGTQYF. The CDR3 nucleotides read TGTGCCAGCAGCTTACAGACTAGCGGGGGAGTCGGGACCCAGTACTTC.

This chain connects TRBV18 to TRBJ1-3; D ambiguous. V lost 0 bases to trimming and J lost 5 bases, with 11 bases between them. The CDR3 totals 15 residues. Germline V gene sequence: CDR1 KGHSH, CDR2 LQKENI. The CDR3 DNA follows: TGTGCCAGCTCACCACCGCAGACACACCGAAACACCATATATTTT. Its translation is CASSPPQTHRNTIYF.